This TCR beta chain was observed in a study of blood T cell repertoires in COVID-19 (dated by TCRdb to about 2020). General notes on the study: Collaborator samples came from the United States, Italy and Spain and covered acute and convalescent phases of COVID-19. The repertoires were released in a freely available public database intended as a resource for research on the immune response to SARS-CoV-2. Where available, HLA class I and class II types were obtained from metadata supplied by the sample provider rather than from assay-based typing. The material from the prospective study consisted of cDNA or gDNA derived from T cells, B-cell-depleted T cells, or PBMCs. The samples were drawn from the first 160 participants of the ongoing ImmuneRACE study and from 1,254 subjects provided by 6 global collaborators. Deeply sampled blood TCRbeta repertoires from subjects exposed to, actively infected with, or recovered from COVID-19 were included in the dataset. A de-identified subject ID, COVID-19 status, age in years and sex were almost always included in the sample metadata.

Participants in the prospective study were enrolled through a virtual design, were aged about 18 to 90 years, and lived in roughly 26 United States geographic areas. In the prospective study, cohorts were assigned on the basis of participant-reported clinical history obtained from a screening survey and a study questionnaire. In the prospective study, whole blood, serum and a nasopharyngeal or oropharyngeal swab were collected from each participant by mobile phlebotomists. Additional blood draws and questionnaires over an approximately two-month period could optionally be provided by prospective study participants. Blood samples from the prospective study were shipped frozen or at room temperature prior to DNA extraction. TCRbeta CDR3 regions were amplified from genomic DNA by means of the immunoSEQ Assay, a bias-controlled multiplex PCR. Regarding the original processing steps: The number of nucleated cells in each sample was estimated from the amplification of reference gene primers within the assay. Sequence reads were collapsed and filtered to measure the absolute abundance of every unique TCRbeta CDR3 rearrangement. For each sample, productive Simpson clonality was calculated by taking the square root of Simpson's diversity index across productive rearrangements. TCRdb took over this immuneACCESS table, retaining in-frame rearrangements with V and J assigned. Such tables are incomplete; in checked studies, under half of the missing clones stem from an unresolved V gene, and the remainder is unexplained. V and J calls and clone size come straight from that table; D and trimming were deduced from the DNA. In all, the sample holds 230,000 or so clones, and more than 70% of those were seen once. Roughly 2.5% of the sample lies in the top ten.

Deletion took 6 bases off V and 5 bases off J, with a span of 15 bases between the germline ends. From its cysteine to its phenylalanine, the CDR3 spans 14 amino acids. Only the CDR3 DNA is retained, 42 bases long and in frame from the first base. CDR1 MRHNA and CDR2 SNTAGT are derived from the germline V gene. Turning to this clone: The antigen it recognizes is unknown. The record has no base qualities; no much larger clone is one base away.

Results and caveats for the whole study, not just this receptor: The amount of clinical and demographic metadata varied by source and participant and was provided uncurated.

What was sequenced was PBMCs or T cells enriched from blood (not recorded which). The TCR originated in a woman between 40 and 50 years old with acute COVID-19. This chain joins TRBV6-4 to TRBJ2-3; 5 matching bases give a weak D call of TRBD1. The bases read TGTGCCAGCAGCGTGGGTGGGGCTGGAGATACGCAGTATTTT. Its translation is CASSVGGAGDTQYF.